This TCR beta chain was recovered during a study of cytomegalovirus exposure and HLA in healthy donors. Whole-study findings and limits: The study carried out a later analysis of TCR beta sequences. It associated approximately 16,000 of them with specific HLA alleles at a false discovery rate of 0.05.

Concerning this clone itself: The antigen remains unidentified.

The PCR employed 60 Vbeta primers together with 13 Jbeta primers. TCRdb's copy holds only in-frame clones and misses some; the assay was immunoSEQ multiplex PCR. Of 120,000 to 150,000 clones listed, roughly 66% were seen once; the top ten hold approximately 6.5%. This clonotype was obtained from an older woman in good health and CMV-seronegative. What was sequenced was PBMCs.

CDR3 region: CASSLALAGNTGELFF. CDR3 sequence (DNA): TGTGCCAGCAGCTTAGCTCTAGCGGGGAACACCGGGGAGCTGTTTTTT. The chain is built from TRBV7-2 and TRBJ2-2, with 8 bases lining up with TRBD2. The CDR3 extends over 16 amino acids. The germline V gene encodes CDR1 SGHTA and CDR2 FQGNSA. Trimming cost V 0 bases and J 1 base; bases outside gene matches: 1.